The 27 T cell receptor beta chains presented below share a single source sample, sequenced in a study of PD-1 blockade in classical Hodgkin lymphoma. Every patient was affected by relapse after autologous stem cell transplantation, while exposure to brentuximab vedotin was not uniform. TCRdb's copy holds only in-frame clones and misses some; the assay was immunoSEQ multiplex PCR. The sample includes about 100,000 clones, about 88% of them seen just once. Source: peripheral blood mononuclear cells (PBMCs), taken before the second cycle of nivolumab. The receptors originated from a human donor with classical Hodgkin lymphoma.

This clone was seen a few times. V usage is TRBV2 and J usage is TRBJ1-1; unclear D gene. Trimming left V 8 bases short and J 2 bases short, with 3 bases between. CDR1 and CDR2 (germline): SNHLY, FYNNEI. The CDR3 runs to 10 residues. DNA of the CDR3: TGTGCCAGCTCTAACACTGAAGCTTTCTTT. As protein: CASSNTEAFF. The full variable domain, completed using reference TRBV2 and TRBJ1-1, is EPEVTQTPSHQVTQMGQEVILRCVPISNHLYFYWYRQILGQKVEFLVSFYNNEISEKSEIFDDQFSVERPDGSNFTLKIRSTKLEDSAMYFCASSNTEAFFGQGTRLTVV.

The gene calls are TRBV7-6 and TRBJ2-3; D is ambiguous. CDR3 length equals 13 residues. V lost 4 bases to trimming and J lost 5 bases, with 10 bases between them. Germline-derived CDR1 and CDR2 are SGHVS and FNYEAQ. The CDR3 region is CASSWSAGDTQYF. CDR3 bases: TGTGCCAGCAGCTGGTCAGCTGGAGATACGCAGTATTTT.

This chain's CDR3 is CASSSGIAKNIQYF. CDR3 bases: TGTGCCAGCAGTAGCGGGATAGCCAAAAACATTCAGTACTTC. The chain links TRBV6-6 to TRBJ2-4, with 7 bases aligning to TRBD2. The V segment lost 5 bases and the J segment 0 bases; nucleotides outside the gene matches: 1. The germline V gene has CDR1 MNHNY and CDR2 SVGAGI (reference sequence). The CDR3 has 14 amino acids.

The chain combines TRBV27 with TRBJ1-2, with D perhaps matching TRBD1 (6 bases). CDR3 length: 14 amino acids. V was cut by 6 bases and J by 2 bases, with 13 bases left in between. Germline CDR1 is MNHEY and CDR2 is SMNVEV (reference sequence). The CDR3 nucleotides read TGTGCCAGCAGAAGGACAGTCTTCAACTATGGCTACACCTTC. Encoded protein: CASRRTVFNYGYTF.

The chain has TRBV4-3 and TRBJ1-2; a weak D match, TRBD1 (5 bases). The V gene's germline CDR1 is LGHNA and CDR2 YSLEER. The CDR3 has 15 residues. V dropped 0 bases and J dropped 4 bases, with 12 bases sitting between them. DNA of the CDR3: TGCGCCAGCAGCCAAGATCAAACAGGATTCTATGGCTACACCTTC. It yields the protein CASSQDQTGFYGYTF.

This clone was observed a handful of times. The CDR3 spells CASSAANPTGELFF. The CDR3 DNA is TGTGCCAGCAGCGCGGCGAACCCCACCGGGGAGCTGTTTTTT. The V gene is TRBV5-5, the J gene TRBJ2-2, with D unresolved. Germline assignment: CDR1 SGHKS and CDR2 YYEKEE (reference sequence). Between the trimmed V and J ends, which lost 4 bases and 4 bases, there was a span of 11 bases. This CDR3 comprises 14 residues.

The chain carries TRBV6-5 and TRBJ1-2; 7 bases are shared with TRBD1. V trimming: 7 bases; J trimming: 8 bases; junction bases outside the gene matches: 13. The CDR3 has 14 residues. Germline CDR1 is MNHEY and CDR2 is SVGAGI. CDR3 bases: TGTGCCAGCACCCGACAGGGAATATTAGTAGGCTACACCTTC. This codes for CASTRQGILVGYTF.

This clone has more than one count but fewer than ten. The chain recombines TRBV30 with TRBJ1-1, with D uncertain. Germline values: CDR1 GTSNPN, CDR2 SVGIG (reference sequence). V was trimmed by 0 bases and J by 2 bases, leaving 13 bases between them. This CDR3 has 15 residues. The CDR3 loop reads CAWSVLHGPNTEAFF. The DNA for the CDR3 is TGTGCCTGGAGTGTACTACATGGACCAAACACTGAAGCTTTCTTT.

The CDR3 DNA reads as TGCGCCAGCAATTTCGGGGGGTCCACGAACACCGGGGAGCTGTTTTTT. This codes for CASNFGGSTNTGELFF. The chain employs TRBV5-1 and TRBJ2-2; 7 bases fit TRBD2. V gave up 6 bases and J gave up 0 bases; unmatched junction bases: 8. The CDR3 is 16 amino acids. Germline assignment: CDR1 SGHRS and CDR2 YFSETQ.

The chain recombines TRBV30 with TRBJ2-2; D possibly corresponds to TRBD2 (7 bases). CDR1 and CDR2 from the germline V gene are GTSNPN and SVGIG (reference sequence). V lost 3 bases, J lost 5 bases, and 19 bases lay in between. The CDR3 loop spans 16 amino acids. The DNA of the CDR3 is TGTGCCTGGAGGGATAAACAGGGAGGGGTAACCGGGGAGCTGTTTTTT. Protein sequence: CAWRDKQGGVTGELFF.

The gene calls are TRBV20-1 and TRBJ2-5, with D hard to call. Trimming cost V 3 bases and J 5 bases, with 7 bases left between them. The CDR3 consists of 11 residues. Germline values: CDR1 DFQATT, CDR2 SNEGSKA (reference sequence). This CDR3 is CSASGVETQYF. CDR3 sequence (DNA): TGCAGTGCTAGTGGAGTTGAGACCCAGTACTTC.

J is TRBJ2-7 and V is TRBV4-3; a weak D match, TRBD1 (6 bases). This CDR3 is 15 amino acids long. V lost 0 bases, J lost 4 bases, and 13 bases lay in between. Germline CDR1 and CDR2: LGHNA and YSLEER. The CDR3 loop reads CASSQERTDTYEQYF. DNA for the CDR3: TGCGCCAGCAGCCAAGAGCGGACAGACACATACGAGCAGTACTTC.

With regard to this clone: One junction end disagrees with the germline gene, perhaps due to a read error. This chain joins TRBV28 and TRBJ1-1; perhaps TRBD1 as D (6 bases). The CDR3 runs 15 residues. Germline CDR1 MDHEN, CDR2 SYDVKM. Here the CDR3 DNA reads TGTGCCAGCACTTTAGGGGGGGTAGGGAACACTGAAGCTTTCTTT. Protein: CASTLGGVGNTEAFF.

The chain has TRBV15 and TRBJ2-3; 9 bases align to TRBD1. Trimming removed 0 bases from V and 2 bases from J; junction bases left unmatched: 9. The CDR3 runs 18 residues. The germline gives CDR1 LNHNV, CDR2 YYDKDF (reference sequence). CDR3: CATSRDRDRAGPTDTQYF. CDR3 sequence (DNA): TGTGCCACCAGCAGAGATCGGGACAGGGCCGGGCCCACAGATACGCAGTATTTT.

This rearrangement joins TRBV19 to TRBJ1-4, with no clear D. This CDR3 region has 15 residues. Germline V gives CDR1 LNHDA, CDR2 SQIVND (reference sequence). V was trimmed by 5 bases and J by 7 bases, leaving 17 bases between them. Here the CDR3 DNA reads TGTGCCAGTAGTTATACGTTGGGGTTCGGTGAAAAACTGTTTTTT. This gives the protein CASSYTLGFGEKLFF.

This clone was observed a handful of times. The chain uses TRBV29-1 and TRBJ1-1; D not certain. This CDR3 has 12 amino acids. The V end was cut by 4 bases, the J end by 5 bases, with 11 bases between. The V gene's germline CDR1 is SQVTM and CDR2 ANQGSEA. The CDR3 DNA follows: TGCAGCGTTGTTCCCGTCACAACTGAAGCTTTCTTT. Its translation is CSVVPVTTEAFF.

The V gene is TRBV6-5, the J gene TRBJ2-5, with D unresolved. This CDR3 contains 12 residues. V lost 6 bases to trimming and J lost 3 bases, with 8 bases between them. Germline V CDR1 and CDR2: MNHEY, SVGAGI. In DNA, the CDR3 is TGTGCCAGCAGGGATGGGGAAGAGACCCAGTACTTC. Protein: CASRDGEETQYF.

The V and J genes are TRBV30 and TRBJ1-2; D is undetermined. This CDR3 spans 13 amino acids. CDR1 is GTSNPN and CDR2 is SVGIG in the germline V gene (reference sequence). Trimming took off 4 bases at V and 6 bases at J, with 15 bases between the two ends. The CDR3, as DNA: TGTGCCTGGATGCTAGAGAATTGGAATGGCTACACCTTC. Protein: CAWMLENWNGYTF.

V usage is TRBV13 and J usage is TRBJ2-7, with 9 bases lining up with TRBD2. Trimming cost V 5 bases and J 4 bases; bases outside gene matches: 6. This CDR3 is built from 14 residues. Germline V gene lookup returns CDR1 PRHDT and CDR2 FYEKMQ (reference sequence). CDR3 coding DNA: TGTGCCAGCAGCACCGGGACTAGCTTATACGAGCAGTACTTC. It specifies CASSTGTSLYEQYF. Full variable domain (missing parts from reference TRBV13 and TRBJ2-7): AAGVIQSPRHLIKEKRETATLKCYPIPRHDTVYWYQQGPGQDPQFLISFYEKMQSDKGSIPDRFSAQQFSDYHSELNMSSLELGDSALYFCASSTGTSLYEQYFGPGTRLTVT.

The chain combines TRBV28 with TRBJ2-7; 9 bases line up with TRBD2. The junction had 13 bases not matched to a gene; V was cut back by 7 bases and J by 6 bases. The CDR3 is 15 residues long. Germline-derived CDR1 and CDR2 are MDHEN and SYDVKM. CDR3 DNA sequence: TGTGCCAGCACCGCCCCGGCACTAGCGGGTAGCGAGCAGTACTTC. Translation gives CASTAPALAGSEQYF.

This clone was picked up one time. V usage is TRBV6-5 and J usage is TRBJ1-3; D is perhaps TRBD1 (6 bases). V lost 5 bases and J 3 bases, leaving 14 bases between the germline ends. Germline V gene sequence: CDR1 MNHEY, CDR2 SVGAGI. The CDR3 runs to 15 residues. The CDR3 region is CASSPRGLIGNTIYF. The CDR3 DNA is TGTGCCAGCAGTCCGCGGGGGCTTATTGGAAACACCATATATTTT.

The J gene is TRBJ2-4, the V gene TRBV28; the D is unclear. The CDR3 is 18 amino acids. From germline, CDR1 is MDHEN and CDR2 SYDVKM. V dropped 3 bases and J dropped 0 bases, with 18 bases sitting between them. In nucleotides, the CDR3 is TGTGCCAGCAGTTTCTCGCTGGTCCCAGGTTTAGCCAAAAACATTCAGTACTTC. It encodes CASSFSLVPGLAKNIQYF. The variable domain in full, with the rest retrieved from reference TRBV28 and TRBJ2-4, is DVKVTQSSRYLVKRTGEKVFLECVQDMDHENMFWYRQDPGLGLRLIYFSYDVKMKEKGDIPEGYSVSREKKERFSLILESASTNQTSMYLCASSFSLVPGLAKNIQYFGAGTRLSVL.

This sequence joins TRBV5-4 and TRBJ2-2; 8 bases are shared with TRBD2. The CDR3 is 16 residues long. After removal of 4 bases from V and 2 bases from J, the junction contained 7 bases not matched to a gene. Germline CDR1 reads SGHNT; CDR2 reads YYREEE (reference sequence). The CDR3: CASSRPGLANTGELFF. The CDR3 bases are TGTGCCAGCAGCCGCCCCGGACTAGCCAACACCGGGGAGCTGTTTTTT.

This clone was counted a few times. This chain's CDR3 is CASSLWTGNGNTIYF. The CDR3 bases are TGTGCCAGCAGTTTGTGGACAGGGAATGGAAACACCATATATTTT. This rearrangement joins TRBV27 to TRBJ1-3; TRBD1 aligns across 8 bases. CDR3 length: 15 residues. CDR1 and CDR2 from the germline V gene are MNHEY and SMNVEV (reference sequence). V was pared by 3 bases and J by 3 bases, with 4 bases of the junction left unmatched.

The V and J genes are TRBV29-1 and TRBJ2-3; D unresolved. V lost 4 bases and J 4 bases, leaving 15 bases between the germline ends. CDR3 length: 14 residues. Looked up from germline, CDR1 is SQVTM and CDR2 is ANQGSEA. The CDR3 loop is CSVGHDFIADTQYF. The CDR3 coding sequence is TGCAGCGTTGGACATGATTTTATCGCAGATACGCAGTATTTT.

The chain has TRBV19 and TRBJ1-5; TRBD1 is a possible D gene (5 bases). Looked up from germline, CDR1 is LNHDA and CDR2 is SQIVND (reference sequence). CDR3 length: 15 residues. Trimming took off 7 bases at V and 1 base at J, with 14 bases between the two ends. The CDR3 loop reads CASTRRGSSNQPQHF. Here the CDR3 DNA reads TGTGCCAGTACCCGGCGGGGGTCGAGCAATCAGCCCCAGCATTTT.

This chain joins TRBV7-9 and TRBJ2-5; possibly TRBD2 for D (6 bases). The germline V gene has CDR1 SEHNR and CDR2 FQNEAQ (reference sequence). V was pared by 4 bases and J by 1 base, with 13 bases between. This CDR3 is 15 amino acids long. The CDR3 DNA is TGTGCCAGCAGCTACCAGCGCGGGGCCCAAGAGACCCAGTACTTC. Translating gives CASSYQRGAQETQYF.